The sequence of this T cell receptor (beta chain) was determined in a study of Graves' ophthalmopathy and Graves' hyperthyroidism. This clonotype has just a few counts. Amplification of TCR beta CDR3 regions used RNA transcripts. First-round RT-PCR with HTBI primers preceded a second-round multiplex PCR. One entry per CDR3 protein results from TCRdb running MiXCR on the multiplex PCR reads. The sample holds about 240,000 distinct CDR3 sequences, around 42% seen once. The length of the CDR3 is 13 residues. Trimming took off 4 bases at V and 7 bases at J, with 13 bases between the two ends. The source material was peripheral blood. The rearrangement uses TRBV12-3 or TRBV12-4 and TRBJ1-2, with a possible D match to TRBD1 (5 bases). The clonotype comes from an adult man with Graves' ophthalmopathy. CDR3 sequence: CASSYAGKSGYTF. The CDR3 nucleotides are TGTGCCAGCAGTTACGCAGGGAAGTCTGGCTACACCTTC.